Detailed here is one T cell receptor (beta chain). The antigen is undetermined. The sample is drawn from a study of cytomegalovirus exposure and HLA in healthy donors. Study-wide points: Associated with cytomegalovirus, according to the listing, were 150 to 200 TCR beta chains.

The primer mix had 60 Vbeta and 13 Jbeta primers. Produced via immunoSEQ multiplex PCR; TCRdb's table is partial and in-frame only. The sample consists of about 190,000 clones, roughly 80% of them appearing once. This CDR3 region has 16 residues. Per germline, CDR1 SGHRS and CDR2 YFSETQ. This receptor was taken from a man aged 40-50 years in good health and CMV-seropositive. V is TRBV5-1 and J is TRBJ2-5, with TRBD2 identical over 14 bases. The DNA end is more similar to TRBJ2-7, so the J call may be wrong. Sequencing input: PBMCs. This chain's CDR3 is CASSTRLAGGFDEQYF. The CDR3 nucleotides are TGCGCCAGCAGCACCAGACTAGCGGGGGGGTTCGACGAGCAGTACTTC.